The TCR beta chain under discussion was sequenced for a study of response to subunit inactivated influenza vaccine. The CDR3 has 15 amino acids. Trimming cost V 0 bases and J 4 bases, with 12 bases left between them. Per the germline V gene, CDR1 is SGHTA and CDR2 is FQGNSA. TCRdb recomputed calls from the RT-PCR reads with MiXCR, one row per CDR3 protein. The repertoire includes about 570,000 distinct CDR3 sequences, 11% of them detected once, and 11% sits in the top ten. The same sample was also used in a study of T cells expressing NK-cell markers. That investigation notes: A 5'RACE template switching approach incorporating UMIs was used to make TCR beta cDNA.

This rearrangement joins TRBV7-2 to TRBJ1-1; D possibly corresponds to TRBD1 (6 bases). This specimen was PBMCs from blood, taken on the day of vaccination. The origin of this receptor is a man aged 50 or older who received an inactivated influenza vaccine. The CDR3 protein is CASSLAGGSVTEAFF. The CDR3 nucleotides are TGTGCCAGCAGCTTAGCAGGGGGATCGGTCACTGAAGCTTTCTTT. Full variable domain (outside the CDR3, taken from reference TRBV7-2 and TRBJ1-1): GAGVSQSPSNKVTEKGKDVELRCDPISGHTALYWYRQSLGQGLEFLIYFQGNSAPDKSGLPSDRFSAERTGGSVSTLTIQRTQQEDSAVYLCASSLAGGSVTEAFFGQGTRLTVV.